A selection of T cell receptor beta chains follows, all from one sample in a study of T-cell reconstitution after alpha-beta-depleted transplantation in children. TCRdb recomputed calls from the PCR reads with MiXCR, one row per CDR3 protein. Altogether about 300,000 distinct CDR3 sequences are present, over 7% being singletons, with the ten largest covering over 7.5%. Here the sequenced sample was peripheral blood, taken 360 days after TCRalphabeta/CD19-depleted stem cell transplant. Receptors were obtained from a female patient aged 2-15 years who had a stem cell transplant for Fanconi anemia, so the T cells may come from the graft donor. CDR3s include the opening cysteine and the closing phenylalanine or tryptophan. A D gene is named only where the DNA matches it firmly. Clone sizes are given selectively: once, few, many, or a class where the clone is expanded.

v_call,d_call,clone_size,j_call,cdr3_aa,cdr3_nt
TRBV5-4,.,many,TRBJ2-7,CASSWGEGEQYF,TGTGCCAGCAGCTGGGGGGAAGGCGAGCAGTACTTC
TRBV7-6,TRBD2,.,TRBJ2-1,CASSLVGRAEFHEQFF,TGTGCCAGCAGCTTAGTCGGGAGGGCCGAGTTTCATGAGCAGTTCTTC
TRBV2,TRBD1,many,TRBJ2-1,CASSERLGQWSPEQFF,TGTGCCAGCAGCGAACGTCTGGGACAGTGGAGCCCCGAGCAGTTCTTC
TRBV19,.,.,TRBJ2-7,CASSISGGDEQYF,TGTGCCAGTAGTATCTCGGGGGGCGACGAGCAGTACTTC
TRBV12-3/TRBV12-4,.,many,TRBJ2-3,CASSYRRSPRGDTQYF,TGTGCCAGCAGTTACCGAAGGAGCCCGCGGGGAGATACGCAGTATTTT
TRBV9,TRBD2,few,TRBJ2-1,CASSVVAGIYNEQFF,TGTGCCAGCAGCGTAGTAGCGGGGATTTACAATGAGCAGTTCTTC
TRBV6-6,.,many,TRBJ2-1,CASSYRGLEQFF,TGTGCCAGCAGTTACAGAGGGCTTGAGCAGTTCTTC
TRBV6-5,TRBD1,.,TRBJ2-7,CASSYSSPLAGTGDEQYF,TGTGCCAGCAGTTACTCGAGTCCTCTTGCCGGGACAGGGGACGAGCAGTACTTC
TRBV11-2,.,.,TRBJ2-7,CASTPLLGSSYEQYF,TGTGCCAGCACCCCCTTATTAGGTAGCTCCTACGAGCAGTACTTC
TRBV6-5,.,many,TRBJ2-1,CASSYSAGERTDEQFF,TGTGCCAGCAGTTACTCGGCGGGAGAGAGGACAGATGAGCAGTTCTTC
TRBV6-2/TRBV6-3,.,.,TRBJ2-7,CASRDPTPTYEQYF,TGTGCCAGCAGAGATCCGACCCCTACCTACGAGCAGTACTTC
TRBV5-1,TRBD1,.,TRBJ1-1,CASSSNQGEAGTGVHGTEAFF,TGCGCCAGCAGCTCCAATCAGGGGGAAGCCGGGACAGGGGTCCATGGGACTGAAGCTTTCTTT
TRBV25-1,TRBD1,many,TRBJ1-1,CASSSGQVTVVGTEAFF,TGTGCCAGCAGTTCGGGACAGGTAACCGTTGTGGGCACTGAAGCTTTCTTT
TRBV28,TRBD1,many,TRBJ2-7,CASSLFGEGASYEQYF,TGTGCCAGCAGTTTGTTCGGAGAGGGGGCCTCCTACGAGCAGTACTTC
TRBV29-1,.,many,TRBJ1-1,CSVATWNTEAFF,TGCAGCGTGGCAACATGGAACACTGAAGCTTTCTTT
TRBV30,TRBD1,.,TRBJ1-3,CAWDRDDGNTIYF,TGTGCCTGGGACAGGGACGACGGAAACACCATATATTTT
TRBV11-2,TRBD2,.,TRBJ2-1,CASSFAGGPYNEQFF,TGTGCCAGCAGCTTTGCGGGGGGGCCCTACAATGAGCAGTTCTTC
TRBV7-3,TRBD2,few,TRBJ2-3,CASSSGLAGAPDTQYF,TGTGCCAGCAGCTCCGGACTAGCGGGGGCCCCAGATACGCAGTATTTT
TRBV6-5,.,many,TRBJ1-5,CASSYSGGPQHF,TGTGCCAGCAGTTACTCGGGTGGGCCCCAGCATTTT
TRBV7-9,TRBD1,.,TRBJ1-1,CASSIGQGAITEAFF,TGTGCCAGCAGCATAGGACAGGGGGCTATTACTGAAGCTTTCTTT
TRBV3-1,TRBD2,.,TRBJ2-1,CASSPGLAGGAEQFF,TGTGCCAGCAGCCCGGGACTAGCGGGGGGCGCGGAGCAGTTCTTC
TRBV10-3,.,many,TRBJ2-2,CAIRSTVVNTGELFF,TGTGCCATCAGATCGACAGTGGTAAACACCGGGGAGCTGTTTTTT
TRBV7-3,.,.,TRBJ2-3,CASSLGYLSTDTQYF,TGTGCCAGCAGCTTGGGCTACCTTAGCACAGATACGCAGTATTTT
TRBV2,.,.,TRBJ2-3,CASSGGRFTTDTQYF,TGTGCCAGCAGTGGGGGGCGATTTACCACAGATACGCAGTATTTT
TRBV7-2,.,.,TRBJ1-1,CASSFSRTEAFF,TGTGCCAGCAGCTTCTCAAGGACTGAAGCTTTCTTT
TRBV20-1,.,many,TRBJ1-6,CSARGDIPPLHF,TGCAGTGCTAGAGGAGACATTCCACCCCTCCACTTT
TRBV4-3,.,many,TRBJ2-2,CASSQASDHGELFF,TGCGCCAGCAGCCAAGCTAGCGATCACGGGGAGCTGTTTTTT
TRBV15,.,few,TRBJ2-2,CATSRGVGGELFF,TGTGCCACCAGCAGAGGGGTGGGCGGGGAGCTGTTTTTT
TRBV27,.,few,TRBJ1-5,CASRLGGASNQPQHF,TGTGCCAGCCGATTAGGGGGGGCTAGCAATCAGCCCCAGCATTTT
TRBV4-1,.,many,TRBJ1-1,CASSQDIDSPFTEAFF,TGCGCCAGCAGCCAAGATATAGACAGCCCCTTCACTGAAGCTTTCTTT
TRBV7-2,.,many,TRBJ2-7,CASSLVGGGLSYEQYF,TGTGCCAGCAGCTTAGTTGGGGGCGGACTTTCCTACGAGCAGTACTTC
TRBV5-4,TRBD1,.,TRBJ2-6,CASSPPGQGAGANVLTF,TGTGCCAGCAGCCCACCGGGACAGGGGGCTGGGGCCAACGTCCTGACTTTC
TRBV12-3/TRBV12-4,.,.,TRBJ2-1,CTCSLALQGTYNEQFF,TGTACCTGCAGTTTAGCGCTTCAGGGTACATACAATGAGCAGTTCTTC
TRBV2,TRBD1,many,TRBJ2-1,CASRDRDSFDEQFF,TGTGCCAGCAGAGACAGGGATTCCTTCGATGAGCAGTTCTTC
TRBV6-5,.,many,TRBJ2-1,CASSYKGQIYNEQFF,TGTGCCAGCAGTTACAAGGGGCAGATCTACAATGAGCAGTTCTTC
TRBV10-3,TRBD2,.,TRBJ2-3,CATNPGGRSDTQYF,TGTGCCACCAACCCGGGGGGGCGGTCAGATACGCAGTATTTT
TRBV28,TRBD2,few,TRBJ2-2,CASNELAGDLHTGELFF,TGTGCCAGCAACGAACTAGCGGGAGATCTGCACACCGGGGAGCTGTTTTTT